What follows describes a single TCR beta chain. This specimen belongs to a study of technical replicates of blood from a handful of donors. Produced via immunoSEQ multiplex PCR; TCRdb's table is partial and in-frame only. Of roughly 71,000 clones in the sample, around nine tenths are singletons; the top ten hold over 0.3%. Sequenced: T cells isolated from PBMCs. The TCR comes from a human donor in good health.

The CDR3 nucleotides read TGTGCCTGGAGTAAACATACTACCAACGAGCAGTACTTC. This sequence encodes CAWSKHTTNEQYF. This chain joins TRBV30 and TRBJ2-7; D unclear. Germline CDR1 and CDR2: GTSNPN and SVGIG (reference sequence). The CDR3 spans 13 residues. Trimming removed 2 bases from V and 5 bases from J, with 13 bases in between.